A single sample is the source of the 15 T cell receptor beta chains below, sequenced in a study of CD8 T cells in ankylosing spondylitis. TCRdb processed the 5' RACE reads anew with MiXCR; each CDR3 protein has one entry. The sample has a few hundred thousand distinct CDR3 sequences; more than 20% are singletons. Sequencing was performed on blood, either unsorted or a sorted T cell fraction (not recorded which). The receptors derive from a male donor with ankylosing spondylitis or in good health (not recorded which).

The CDR3 sequence: CASSLSSGVYEQYF. DNA of the CDR3: TGTGCCAGCAGTCTCTCTAGCGGGGTCTACGAGCAGTACTTC. The chain employs TRBV12-3 or TRBV12-4 and TRBJ2-7, with 9 bases aligning to TRBD2. Trimming at V came to 5 bases and at J to 3 bases, leaving 5 bases not matched to a gene. CDR3 size: 14 residues.

The chain joins TRBV27 to TRBJ2-3; TRBD2 is a possible D gene (6 bases). Germline values: CDR1 MNHEY, CDR2 SMNVEV (reference sequence). V shed 6 bases and J shed 0 bases, with 10 bases lying between them. This CDR3 has 14 residues. The CDR3 reads CASREGTSTDTQYF. For the CDR3, the DNA is TGTGCCAGCAGGGAGGGGACCAGCACAGATACGCAGTATTTT.

J is TRBJ2-3 and V is TRBV4-1, with D perhaps TRBD1 or TRBD2 (6 bases each). This CDR3 is built from 16 residues. V lost 4 bases, J lost 4 bases, and 18 bases lay in between. Germline V gene sequence: CDR1 MGHRA, CDR2 YSYEKL. The CDR3 sequence: CASSLGGGMEADTQYF. The CDR3 DNA reads TGCGCCAGCAGCCTCGGAGGGGGAATGGAGGCAGATACGCAGTATTTT.

The V call is TRBV21-1, the J call TRBJ2-1; TRBD1 reflects the table's D call only, with no check against the DNA. TRBV21-1 is given as a pseudogene. The CDR3 loop spans 15 amino acids. CDR3 nucleotide sequence: TGTGCCAGCACCCCGAGCCTTAAGCGGGGGCGGGGGCAGTTCTTC. This translates into CASTPSLKRGRGQFF.

The chain recombines TRBV19 with TRBJ2-7; D tentatively fits TRBD1 or TRBD2 (6 bases each). CDR3 length equals 14 residues. Germline V lookup: CDR1 LNHDA, CDR2 SQIVND (reference sequence). Trimming took 3 bases from V and 2 from J, leaving 11 bases between them. The DNA for the CDR3 is TGTGCCAGTAGTATGGACGGGGGCGCCTACGAGCAGTACTTC. Encoded protein: CASSMDGGAYEQYF.

The rearrangement uses TRBV12-3 or TRBV12-4 and TRBJ1-1; D gene ambiguous. Trimming left V 7 bases short and J 1 base short, with 13 bases between. The length of the CDR3 is 14 residues. CDR3 coding DNA: TGTGCCAGCACCGTCGGGCGGCCGAACACTGAAGCTTTCTTT. It encodes CASTVGRPNTEAFF.

V is TRBV6-1 and J is TRBJ2-2; D might be TRBD1 (5 bases). Germline CDR1 reads MNHNS; CDR2 reads SASEGT. V lost 1 base, J lost 6 bases, and 6 bases lay in between. The CDR3 is made up of 13 amino acids. The CDR3 sequence is CASSEGGAGELFF. The CDR3 DNA sequence: TGTGCCAGCAGTGAAGGGGGCGCCGGGGAGCTGTTTTTT.

As concerns this clonotype: A single base separates this from a much larger clone, so it may be a read error. The CDR3 nucleotides are TGTGCCAGCAGTTTTGGGAACATTGAAGCTTTCTTT. Encoded protein: CASSFGNIEAFF. The chain has TRBV12-3 or TRBV12-4 and TRBJ1-1, with no clear D. The CDR3 has 12 residues.

This sequence joins TRBV7-9 and TRBJ2-2; D uncertain. The CDR3 is 15 amino acids. Trimming shortened V by 4 bases and J by 4 bases, and 13 bases separated the two germline ends. Per the germline V gene, CDR1 is SEHNR and CDR2 is FQNEAQ (reference sequence). CDR3 in amino acids: CASSSPGLATGELFF. The CDR3 bases are TGTGCCAGCAGCTCCCCCGGGCTTGCCACCGGGGAGCTGTTTTTT.

This clonotype was observed a few times. V gene TRBV6-4 combines with J gene TRBJ2-7, with 10 nucleotides matching TRBD1. Germline assignment: CDR1 MRHNA and CDR2 SNTAGT. The V and J ends lost 6 bases and 6 bases, in that order; junction bases with no gene match: 17. The CDR3 has 17 residues. The CDR3 DNA sequence: TGTGCCAGCAGCACCCCTCTTACCGGGACAGGGGACAGCGAGCAGTACTTC. Amino acids: CASSTPLTGTGDSEQYF.

This clonotype was seen a few times. The chain employs TRBV4-1 and TRBJ2-7, with D perhaps given as TRBD1 or TRBD2 (5 bases each). CDR1 is MGHRA and CDR2 is YSYEKL in the germline V gene. Trimming shortened V by 4 bases and J by 1 base, and 17 bases separated the two germline ends. This CDR3 has 16 residues. CDR3 coding DNA: TGCGCCAGCAGCCTCGGGACGTCGGGCGTGTCCTACGAGCAGTACTTC. It translates to CASSLGTSGVSYEQYF.

This clonotype was seen a handful of times. V is TRBV12-3 or TRBV12-4 and J is TRBJ2-7; TRBD1 matches at 9 bases. V was clipped by 2 bases and J by 5 bases; unmatched bases: 4. The CDR3 extends over 14 amino acids. The CDR3 nucleotides read TGTGCCAGCAGTTTACGGGACAGGGTGCACGAGCAGTACTTC. This translates into CASSLRDRVHEQYF.

This clonotype was picked up many times. The rearrangement links TRBV12-3 or TRBV12-4 to TRBJ2-7, with TRBD1 matching 7 bases. The CDR3 contains 13 residues. Trimming removed 6 bases from V and 0 bases from J; junction bases left unmatched: 2. The CDR3 sequence is CASRGDSSYEQYF. The CDR3 nucleotides read TGTGCCAGCAGGGGGGACAGCTCCTACGAGCAGTACTTC.

The rearrangement links TRBV12-3 or TRBV12-4 to TRBJ2-1, with 11 bases lining up with TRBD2. J gave up 6 bases and V 6 bases, and 7 bases lay outside the gene matches. This CDR3 is 15 amino acids long. The CDR3 reads CASSPTSGGRNEQFF. The CDR3 DNA sequence: TGTGCCAGCAGCCCTACTAGCGGGGGTCGCAATGAGCAGTTCTTC.

This clonotype was found a few times. J is TRBJ1-1 and V is TRBV20-1; 7 nucleotides line up with TRBD1. V shed 5 bases and J 3 bases; nucleotides not matched to a gene: 12. The germline CDR1 and CDR2 sequences are DFQATT and SNEGSKA (reference sequence). CDR3 size: 15 residues. The CDR3 coding sequence is TGCAGTGCTGGAACCTACAGGGGAGGTGACACTGAAGCTTTCTTT. It specifies CSAGTYRGGDTEAFF.